This T cell receptor beta chain originates from a study of cytomegalovirus exposure and HLA in healthy donors. PCR amplification relied on 60 Vbeta primers (plus 13 Jbeta primers). The data were produced by immunoSEQ multiplex PCR, yet TCRdb's version contains in-frame clones alone and is incomplete. The sample carries roughly 200,000 clones, about 89% recorded once. The CDR3 length is 15 residues. The V gene's germline CDR1 is MNHEY and CDR2 SMNVEV (reference sequence). V lost 4 bases, J lost 5 bases, and 8 bases stayed unmatched. Sequencing was carried out using PBMCs. The rearrangement joins TRBV27 to TRBJ1-2; 9 nucleotides align to TRBD1. The clonotype was recovered from a woman aged 18-29 years in good health and CMV-seronegative. The CDR3, as DNA: TGTGCCAGCAGTTCCCAAACAGGGGGCGGATATGGCTACACCTTC. Translation: CASSSQTGGGYGYTF.